This TCR beta chain was captured by sequencing in a study of OX40 agonist ivuxolimab in advanced cancers. TCRdb's copy holds only in-frame clones and misses some; the assay was immunoSEQ multiplex PCR. The table lists some 35,000 clones, about 80% of them singletons. This clone was observed a handful of times. V was shortened by 6 bases and J by 4 bases, with 16 bases between the two germline ends. The CDR3 has 14 amino acids. Germline CDR1 is SQVTM and CDR2 is ANQGSEA. The chain couples TRBV29-1 to TRBJ1-3; tentatively, D is TRBD1 (6 bases). The input for sequencing was CD4+ or CD8+ T cells sorted from blood, taken in a trial of the OX40 agonist ivuxolimab. The receptor comes from an adult with an advanced solid tumor such as melanoma, head and neck, liver or kidney cancer. CDR3 sequence (DNA): TGCAGCGTGCGGGGCACAGGGTGGGGAAACACCATATATTTT. It codes for CSVRGTGWGNTIYF.